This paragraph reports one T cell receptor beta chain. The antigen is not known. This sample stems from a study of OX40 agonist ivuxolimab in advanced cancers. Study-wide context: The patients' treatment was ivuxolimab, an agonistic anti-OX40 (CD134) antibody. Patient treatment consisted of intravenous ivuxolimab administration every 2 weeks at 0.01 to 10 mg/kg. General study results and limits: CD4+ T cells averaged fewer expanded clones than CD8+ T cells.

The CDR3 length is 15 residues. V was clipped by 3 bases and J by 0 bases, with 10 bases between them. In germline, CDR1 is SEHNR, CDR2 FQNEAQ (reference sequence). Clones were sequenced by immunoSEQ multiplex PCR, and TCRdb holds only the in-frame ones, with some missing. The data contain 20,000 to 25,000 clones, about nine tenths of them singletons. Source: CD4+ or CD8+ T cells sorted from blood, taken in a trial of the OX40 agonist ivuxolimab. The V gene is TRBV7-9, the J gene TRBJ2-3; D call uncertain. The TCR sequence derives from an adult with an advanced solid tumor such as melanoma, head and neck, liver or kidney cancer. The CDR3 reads CASSLGGASTDTQYF. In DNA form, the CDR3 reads TGTGCCAGCAGCTTGGGCGGAGCTAGCACAGATACGCAGTATTTT. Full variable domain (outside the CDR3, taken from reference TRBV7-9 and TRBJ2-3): DTGVSQNPRHKITKRGQNVTFRCDPISEHNRLYWYRQTLGQGPEFLTYFQNEAQLEKSRLLSDRFSAERPKGSFSTLEIQRTEQGDSAMYLCASSLGGASTDTQYFGPGTRLTVL.